Below, 26 T cell receptor beta chains from the same sample are listed, as sequenced in a study of blood T cell repertoires in COVID-19. Sequencing was performed with immunoSEQ multiplex PCR; in TCRdb, only in-frame clones are kept and a portion is missing. Among around 380,000 clones listed, 81% were seen once. The sequenced sample was peripheral blood. These receptors all come from a human donor with acute or convalescent COVID-19. The donor label of this sample is uncertain.

The genes are TRBV18 and TRBJ1-1; perhaps TRBD1 as D (5 bases). This CDR3 contains 14 residues. Germline lookup yields CDR1 KGHSH and CDR2 LQKENI. The V gene lost 4 bases and the J gene lost 0 bases, with 9 bases spanning the gap. CDR3 region: CASSLGGMNTEAFF. The CDR3 coding sequence is TGTGCCAGCTCACTCGGGGGAATGAACACTGAAGCTTTCTTT.

Worth noting for this clone: The junction does not match germline at one end; this may be a read error. The V gene is TRBV2, the J gene TRBJ2-1; D possibly corresponds to TRBD2 (6 bases). Germline CDR1 and CDR2: SNHLY and FYNNEI. CDR3 length: 14 residues. The CDR3: CACRPEGPYNEQFF. The CDR3 DNA reads as TGTGCCTGCAGACCGGAGGGCCCCTACAATGAGCAGTTCTTC.

A remark on this clone: The same CDR3 is also encoded by other DNA sequences in this sample. This chain uses TRBV25-1 with TRBJ1-5; possibly TRBD1 for D (5 bases). The ends were cut back, 4 bases at V and 4 bases at J, with 11 bases in the middle. In germline, CDR1 is MGHDK, CDR2 SYGVNS. The CDR3 has 14 residues. The CDR3 DNA follows: TGTGCCAGCAGTGGGCAGGGAAATAATCAGCCCCAGCATTTT. This encodes CASSGQGNNQPQHF.

This chain connects TRBV7-9 to TRBJ2-7, with TRBD2 as a possible D gene (6 bases). Trimming pared 6 bases from V and 2 bases from J, leaving 11 bases between. Germline assignment: CDR1 SEHNR and CDR2 FQNEAQ (reference sequence). CDR3 size: 13 residues. The DNA for the CDR3 is TGTGCCAGCAGGCGGGACGGAGCCTACGAGCAGTACTTC. This encodes CASRRDGAYEQYF. Together with reference TRBV7-9 and TRBJ2-7, the CDR3 gives the full variable domain: DTGVSQNPRHKITKRGQNVTFRCDPISEHNRLYWYRQTLGQGPEFLTYFQNEAQLEKSRLLSDRFSAERPKGSFSTLEIQRTEQGDSAMYLCASRRDGAYEQYFGPGTRLTVT.

The chain joins TRBV7-2 to TRBJ1-5, with TRBD1 matching over 8 bases. The CDR3 is 15 amino acids. The V segment lost 5 bases and the J segment 3 bases; nucleotides outside the gene matches: 6. Germline loops: CDR1 SGHTA, CDR2 FQGNSA. CDR3 sequence: CASSRDRGVNQPQHF. The DNA for the CDR3 is TGTGCCAGCAGCCGCGACAGGGGAGTCAATCAGCCCCAGCATTTT.

This chain joins TRBV20-1 and TRBJ2-3; D remains ambiguous. Germline V gene lookup returns CDR1 DFQATT and CDR2 SNEGSKA (reference sequence). V lost 7 bases and J lost 8, with 13 bases in between. The CDR3 has 11 amino acids. CDR3 region: CSDQVSGTQYF. The DNA of the CDR3 is TGCAGTGACCAAGTATCCGGTACGCAGTATTTT.

The chain has TRBV3-1 (or the pseudogene TRBV3-2) and TRBJ1-1; 7 bases fit TRBD1. With 4 bases clipped from V and 1 base from J, the junction kept 6 bases outside the gene matches. The CDR3 is 15 amino acids. Germline V gene data show CDR1 as LGHDT and CDR2 as YNNKEL (reference sequence). DNA for the CDR3: TGTGCCAGCAGCCTCCGGACAGGACCGAACACTGAAGCTTTCTTT. Residues: CASSLRTGPNTEAFF.

The V and J genes are TRBV5-4 and TRBJ1-4; D ambiguous. Trimming removed 1 base at V and 8 bases at J, with 12 bases between. The CDR3 runs 14 residues. Germline CDR1 reads SGHNT; CDR2 reads YYREEE (reference sequence). Written as DNA, the CDR3 is TGTGCCAGCAGCTTGAAAAAGGGAGGGGAAAAACTGTTTTTT. Residues: CASSLKKGGEKLFF.

This chain uses TRBV7-9 with TRBJ2-2, with a possible D match to TRBD2 (6 bases). V gave up 3 bases and J gave up 6 bases, with 17 bases separating them. The CDR3 is made up of 16 amino acids. From germline, CDR1 is SEHNR and CDR2 FQNEAQ (reference sequence). The CDR3 DNA is TGTGCCAGCAGCTTCGCTTCCGGGGGAACCTCCGGGGAGCTGTTTTTT. Amino acids: CASSFASGGTSGELFF.

This chain joins TRBV19 and TRBJ1-1; the D is unclear. The CDR3 extends over 13 amino acids. Trimming removed 3 bases at V and 8 bases at J, with 13 bases between. The germline V gene encodes CDR1 LNHDA and CDR2 SQIVND (reference sequence). The CDR3 protein is CASSIRGLAEAFF. CDR3 nucleotide sequence: TGTGCCAGTAGTATTCGAGGGCTTGCGGAAGCTTTCTTT.

The J gene is TRBJ2-7, the V gene TRBV20-1; TRBD1 is a possible D gene (5 bases). V was clipped by 3 bases and J by 3 bases, with 9 bases between them. Germline lookup yields CDR1 DFQATT and CDR2 SNEGSKA (reference sequence). The CDR3 extends over 12 amino acids. The CDR3 nucleotides read TGCAGTGCTAGTCTGCAGGGCTACGAGCAGTACTTC. Protein product: CSASLQGYEQYF.

The table lists this clone with a count of one. The chain combines TRBV19 with TRBJ1-3; TRBD1 agrees at 7 bases. Germline CDR1 and CDR2: LNHDA and SQIVND (reference sequence). V dropped 9 bases and J dropped 4; count of bases not matched to a gene: 9. The CDR3 consists of 14 residues. The CDR3 region has the DNA TGTGCCAGCAAGACAGGGATAACCGGAAACACCATATATTTT. It yields the protein CASKTGITGNTIYF.

The chain employs TRBV9 and TRBJ2-1; tentatively, D is TRBD2 (5 bases). Germline V CDR1 and CDR2: SGDLS, YYNGEE. The CDR3 is 14 amino acids. The germline V and J ends were trimmed by 7 bases and 0 bases, with 11 bases remaining between them. The CDR3 DNA is TGTGCCAGCGGGAGCGGTGACTCCTACAATGAGCAGTTCTTC. Amino acids: CASGSGDSYNEQFF. The full variable domain, in which reference TRBV9 and TRBJ2-1 provide the parts outside the CDR3, is DSGVTQTPKHLITATGQRVTLRCSPRSGDLSVYWYQQSLDQGLQFLIQYYNGEERAKGNILERFSAQQFPDLHSELNLSSLELGDSALYFCASGSGDSYNEQFFGPGTRLTVL.

The chain has TRBV7-9 and TRBJ1-2; D unclear. The CDR3 contains 14 residues. Per the germline V gene, CDR1 is SEHNR and CDR2 is FQNEAQ (reference sequence). Trimming cost V 3 bases and J 3 bases, with 11 bases left between them. The CDR3 DNA reads TGTGCCAGCAGCTTGAGCGGACGGCACTATGGCTACACCTTC. Translated, it gives CASSLSGRHYGYTF.

This clone was counted once. The rearrangement links TRBV7-2 to TRBJ2-7; a possible D gene is TRBD2 (6 bases). Germline V gene data show CDR1 as SGHTA and CDR2 as FQGNSA. The CDR3 extends over 15 amino acids. Trimming removed 4 bases at V and 3 bases at J, with 16 bases between. In DNA form, the CDR3 reads TGTGCCAGCAGCTCCAGGGAGGTACGGGGCTACGAGCAGTACTTC. It yields the protein CASSSREVRGYEQYF.

This chain links TRBV29-1 with TRBJ1-1; no firm D call. The CDR3 runs to 11 residues. V gave up 7 bases and J gave up 0 bases, with 6 bases separating them. CDR1 is SQVTM and CDR2 is ANQGSEA in the germline V gene. The CDR3 region has the DNA TGCAGCGGGAGAATGAACACTGAAGCTTTCTTT. As protein: CSGRMNTEAFF.

The V and J genes are TRBV2 and TRBJ2-3, with a possible D match to TRBD2 (7 bases). CDR1 and CDR2 (germline): SNHLY, FYNNEI. The CDR3 loop spans 15 amino acids. Trimming removed 8 bases at V and 2 bases at J, with 17 bases between. CDR3 in amino acids: CASARGGTHTDTQYF. The CDR3 coding sequence is TGTGCCAGCGCAAGGGGGGGGACACACACAGATACGCAGTATTTT.

The chain joins TRBV5-1 to TRBJ2-7, with 8 bases lining up with TRBD1. The length of the CDR3 is 15 residues. CDR1 is SGHRS, CDR2 YFSETQ, per germline. V shed 0 bases and J 4 bases; nucleotides not matched to a gene: 6. The CDR3 nucleotides are TGCGCCAGCAGCTTGGCCATTGGACAGGGTTACGAGCAGTACTTC. This encodes CASSLAIGQGYEQYF.

This clone has only a few counts. V usage is TRBV19 and J usage is TRBJ1-2; D is undetermined. Deletions cut 2 bases from V and 0 bases from J, with 7 bases between. The CDR3 loop spans 14 amino acids. From germline, CDR1 is LNHDA and CDR2 SQIVND (reference sequence). The CDR3 region is CASSIWTSNYGYTF. The CDR3 DNA reads TGTGCCAGTAGTATATGGACTTCTAACTATGGCTACACCTTC.

V usage is TRBV6-1 and J usage is TRBJ1-5; D might be TRBD1 (5 bases). Trimming took off 4 bases at V and 3 bases at J, with 16 bases between the two ends. The CDR3 contains 16 residues. Germline CDR1 and CDR2: MNHNS and SASEGT. The CDR3 coding sequence is TGTGCCAGCAGTGTCCAGGGAATGATCGACAATCAGCCCCAGCATTTT. It is translated as CASSVQGMIDNQPQHF.

V is TRBV12-3 or TRBV12-4 and J is TRBJ1-2; D is undetermined. There are 12 residues in the CDR3. With 6 bases removed from V and 3 bases from J, the gap between germline ends came to 8 bases. The CDR3 coding sequence is TGTGCCAGCAGCCTCCCCTACTATGGCTACACCTTC. Protein product: CASSLPYYGYTF.

The V gene is TRBV30, the J gene TRBJ1-3; perhaps TRBD1 as D (5 bases). CDR1 GTSNPN and CDR2 SVGIG come from the germline V gene (reference sequence). Trimming shortened V by 0 bases and J by 5 bases, and 11 bases separated the two germline ends. The CDR3 spans 14 residues. In DNA, the CDR3 is TGTGCCTGGAGTGTACATGGGGCACGAAACACCATATATTTT. Encoded protein: CAWSVHGARNTIYF.

This clone was seen a single time. This rearrangement joins TRBV7-9 to TRBJ1-2, with TRBD1 matching over 8 bases. The CDR3 runs 14 residues. Germline V gene lookup returns CDR1 SEHNR and CDR2 FQNEAQ (reference sequence). V shed 0 bases and J 6 bases; nucleotides not matched to a gene: 3. DNA of the CDR3: TGTGCCAGCAGCTTAGCCCAGGGGGCGCATGGCTACACCTTC. This encodes CASSLAQGAHGYTF. Filled out from reference TRBV7-9 and TRBJ1-2, the complete variable domain reads DTGVSQNPRHKITKRGQNVTFRCDPISEHNRLYWYRQTLGQGPEFLTYFQNEAQLEKSRLLSDRFSAERPKGSFSTLEIQRTEQGDSAMYLCASSLAQGAHGYTFGSGTRLTVV.

A remark on this clone: Other DNA sequences in the sample encode the same CDR3. The V and J genes are TRBV27 and TRBJ1-2, with TRBD1 as a possible D gene (6 bases). Per the germline V gene, CDR1 is MNHEY and CDR2 is SMNVEV (reference sequence). Trimming stripped 2 bases from V and 4 bases from J, with 8 bases between. This CDR3 has 13 residues. CDR3 loop: CASSLGQTYGYTF. CDR3 DNA: TGTGCCAGCAGTTTAGGACAGACCTATGGCTACACCTTC.

The gene calls are TRBV5-1 and TRBJ1-1; 8 nucleotides agree with TRBD1. CDR3 size: 15 residues. V lost 4 bases to trimming and J lost 1 base; unmatched junction nucleotides: 6. Germline V lookup: CDR1 SGHRS, CDR2 YFSETQ. CDR3 DNA sequence: TGCGCCAGCAGCAGCGGGACAGGCCCGAACACTGAAGCTTTCTTT. It codes for CASSSGTGPNTEAFF.

This chain joins TRBV5-1 and TRBJ1-2, with D possibly TRBD1 on 5 matching bases. The germline CDR1 and CDR2 sequences are SGHRS and YFSETQ. CDR3 length equals 14 residues. V lost 1 base and J 4 bases, leaving 11 bases between the germline ends. The DNA for the CDR3 is TGCGCCAGCAGCTTGCCAGGGCCCCCCTATGGCTACACCTTC. Translated: CASSLPGPPYGYTF.